These T cell receptor beta chains were read from a single sample in a study of T cells after yellow fever vaccination. TCRdb recomputed calls from the 5' RACE reads with MiXCR, one row per CDR3 protein. Found here are fewer than 350,000 distinct CDR3 sequences, less than 4.5% of them singletons; the top ten hold around 24%. Here the sequenced sample was PBMCs, taken on the day of the yellow fever booster vaccination. These receptors all stem from a man aged 18-30 years who received the YFV17D yellow fever vaccine. Both conserved end residues are part of each CDR3. A D gene is named only where the DNA matches it firmly. The size of a clone is reported for some rows only, either as once, few or many, or as a class for expanded clones.

CDR3 DNA	CDR3 protein	clone size	D gene	V gene	J gene
TGCAGTGCTAGTGAAGGGGGCAATCAGCCCCAGCATTTT	CSASEGGNQPQHF	-	-	TRBV20-1	TRBJ1-5
TGCGCCAGCAGCTTTTCTAGCAGCACCTACAATGAGCAGTTCTTC	CASSFSSSTYNEQFF	-	-	TRBV5-1	TRBJ2-1
TGCGCCAGCAGCCCTGGACAGGGGGCTTTGGAGACCCAGTACTTC	CASSPGQGALETQYF	many	TRBD1	TRBV5-1	TRBJ2-5
TGTGCCAGCAGCAGGGTTGGAGAGACCCAGTACTTC	CASSRVGETQYF	many	-	TRBV12-3/TRBV12-4	TRBJ2-5
TGTGCCAGCAGCGACCCCCGGTGGTCCGGGGAGCTGTTTTTT	CASSDPRWSGELFF	-	-	TRBV9	TRBJ2-2
TGTGCCAGCAGCTACCAGGCGGCCGGCTACACCTTC	CASSYQAAGYTF	-	-	TRBV5-6	TRBJ1-2
TGTGCCAGCAGTTTCGGGCGTCAGAACTATGGCTACACCTTC	CASSFGRQNYGYTF	-	-	TRBV12-3/TRBV12-4	TRBJ1-2
TGTGCCAGCAGGCATACCGGACGAGACACAGATACGCAGTATTTT	CASRHTGRDTDTQYF	-	-	TRBV3-1	TRBJ2-3
TGTGCCAGCAGTCCCTGGACAGGGAAGAATGAGCAGTTCTTC	CASSPWTGKNEQFF	few	TRBD1	TRBV6-5	TRBJ2-1
TGCAGTGCTAGAGATCGAGGAGTAAATAATTCACCCCTCCACTTT	CSARDRGVNNSPLHF	-	-	TRBV20-1	TRBJ1-6
TGCGCCAGCAGTGCAGGGTTATCGGTCCCCGGGGAGCTGTTTTTT	CASSAGLSVPGELFF	many	-	TRBV5-1	TRBJ2-2
TGTGCCAGCAGTGAAGAGGGACTAGCGGGGTTGGGACAGTTCTTC	CASSEEGLAGLGQFF	few	TRBD2	TRBV2	TRBJ2-1
TGTGCCAGCAGCTTAGGATTCGACTACGAGCAGTACTTC	CASSLGFDYEQYF	many	-	TRBV7-8	TRBJ2-7
TGTGCCACCAAGCATGGAAGCACTCCCTACGAGCAGTACTTC	CATKHGSTPYEQYF	-	-	TRBV6-6	TRBJ2-7
TGTGCCAGCAGTTTACCGGGGCTGGAGACCCAGTACTTC	CASSLPGLETQYF	-	-	TRBV28	TRBJ2-5
TGTGCCAGTAGCCTAGGGATTGGAAACACCATATATTTT	CASSLGIGNTIYF	-	-	TRBV19	TRBJ1-3
TGTGCCAGCAGCTTAGCGCCGGGACAGGGGGCGACGAAGGGCCAGACCCAGTACTTC	CASSLAPGQGATKGQTQYF	-	TRBD1	TRBV7-9	TRBJ2-5
TGTGCCAGCAGCCAAATGGGGCTGGCGATTAGCACAGATACGCAGTATTTT	CASSQMGLAISTDTQYF	many	-	TRBV6-5	TRBJ2-3
TGTGCCAGCAGTTACCGGGGACTAGCGGGGGGGCAGCAGTTCTTC	CASSYRGLAGGQQFF	few	TRBD2	TRBV6-5	TRBJ2-1
TGCGCCAACGCACGGACTCCCCAAGAGACCCAGTACTTC	CANARTPQETQYF	many	-	TRBV5-1	TRBJ2-5
TGTGCCAGCAGTCAGGGCCCCAGCTCTGGGGCCAACGTCCTGACTTTC	CASSQGPSSGANVLTF	-	-	TRBV7-2	TRBJ2-6
TGCGCCAGCAGCTTCACGGAAACCGTGGAGACCCAGTACTTC	CASSFTETVETQYF	many	-	TRBV5-1	TRBJ2-5
TGCGCCAGCAGCTTCGATTCGGGGCACGCTTTCTTT	CASSFDSGHAFF	many	-	TRBV5-1	TRBJ1-1
TGTGCCAGCAGCCAAGATCTCCCAGTCGATGAGCAGTTCTTC	CASSQDLPVDEQFF	few	-	TRBV3-1	TRBJ2-1
TGTGCCAGCAGCTTAGGGGTTTCATTTCTGAACACTGAAGCTTTCTTT	CASSLGVSFLNTEAFF	many	-	TRBV7-9	TRBJ1-1
TGTGCCAGCAGCTTTGGGGCAGGGCGAGAGCAGTACTTC	CASSFGAGREQYF	-	-	TRBV5-4	TRBJ2-7
TGCGCCAGCAGCTGGTTAGCGGGGCTTAAACAAGAGACCCAGTACTTC	CASSWLAGLKQETQYF	few	TRBD2	TRBV5-1	TRBJ2-5
TGCGCCAGCAGCTTGCAGCAGGGGACCTATGGCTACACCTTC	CASSLQQGTYGYTF	many	-	TRBV5-1	TRBJ1-2
TGTGCCAGCAGCGTAGCAGACGAGCAGTGGGGAAACACCATATATTTT	CASSVADEQWGNTIYF	many	-	TRBV9	TRBJ1-3
TGTGCCAGCAGCTTAGACCTGGGCCCAGGGGGGGCGAAGGGCTACACCTTC	CASSLDLGPGGAKGYTF	-	TRBD1	TRBV7-2	TRBJ1-2
TGCGCCAGCAGCCAAACGACTAGCACAGATACGCAGTATTTT	CASSQTTSTDTQYF	many	-	TRBV5-1	TRBJ2-3
TGCAGTGCTAGAGATCCCGCTTCCTATGGCTACACCTTC	CSARDPASYGYTF	many	-	TRBV20-1	TRBJ1-2
TGTGCCAGCAGTTCAGGTGGGACAGTCTATGGCTACACCTTC	CASSSGGTVYGYTF	few	TRBD1	TRBV6-2/TRBV6-3	TRBJ1-2
TGTGCCAGCAGCCTGTTACAGGGGATCGCCCCTGAAGCTTTCTTT	CASSLLQGIAPEAFF	-	TRBD1	TRBV5-7	TRBJ1-1
TGTGCCAGCACCGCTCTTGGAGGCCTGGAGACCCAGTACTTC	CASTALGGLETQYF	many	-	TRBV7-9	TRBJ2-5
TGTGCCAGCGGGGGTTCCAGCTATGGCTACACCTTC	CASGGSSYGYTF	few	-	TRBV28	TRBJ1-2
TGTGCCAGCAGACTTGCGGGGGGGGGCACCGGGGAGCTGTTTTTT	CASRLAGGGTGELFF	-	TRBD2	TRBV6-5	TRBJ2-2
TGTGCCACCAGCGCCCGACAGATACCGTACCAAGAGACCCAGTACTTC	CATSARQIPYQETQYF	few	-	TRBV15	TRBJ2-5
TGTGCCAGCAGTTTAAGATGGGGGACTAATGAAAAACTGTTTTTT	CASSLRWGTNEKLFF	many	-	TRBV27	TRBJ1-4
TGTGCCAGCAGGCCGGGACTAGCGGGGGGGATTTACAATGAGCAGTTCTTC	CASRPGLAGGIYNEQFF	-	TRBD2	TRBV5-4	TRBJ2-1
TGTGCCAGCAGCTTAAGTTCAGGGTCGACCACCGGGGAGCTGTTTTTT	CASSLSSGSTTGELFF	-	-	TRBV7-9	TRBJ2-2
TGTGCCAGCAGTCACGACCGAGAGGGAGGGAACACCGGGGAGCTGTTTTTT	CASSHDREGGNTGELFF	-	-	TRBV7-2	TRBJ2-2
TGCAGTGCTAGGGGGACCTTTTTAAGAGAGACCCAGTACTTC	CSARGTFLRETQYF	many	-	TRBV20-1	TRBJ2-5
TGTGCCAGCAGTTTAACGGACAGGGACGCTGAAGCTTTCTTT	CASSLTDRDAEAFF	-	TRBD1	TRBV27	TRBJ1-1
TGTGCCAGCAGCCCCCGGGTAAGGCTCCAGGATACGCAGTATTTT	CASSPRVRLQDTQYF	few	-	TRBV7-2	TRBJ2-3
TGCGCCAGCAGCCAGGGGTACTCCTATAATTCACCCCTCCACTTT	CASSQGYSYNSPLHF	-	-	TRBV4-1	TRBJ1-6
TGTGCCAGCAGTCCCACCAGGACTAGCGGAACCACAGATACGCAGTATTTT	CASSPTRTSGTTDTQYF	few	TRBD2	TRBV6-2/TRBV6-3	TRBJ2-3
TGTGCCAGCAGCCCAATCGCCGGGGAGCTGTTTTTT	CASSPIAGELFF	many	-	TRBV9	TRBJ2-2
TGCAGCGTTGAATCGACAGGGGGAGGCTACACCTTC	CSVESTGGGYTF	-	TRBD1	TRBV29-1	TRBJ1-2